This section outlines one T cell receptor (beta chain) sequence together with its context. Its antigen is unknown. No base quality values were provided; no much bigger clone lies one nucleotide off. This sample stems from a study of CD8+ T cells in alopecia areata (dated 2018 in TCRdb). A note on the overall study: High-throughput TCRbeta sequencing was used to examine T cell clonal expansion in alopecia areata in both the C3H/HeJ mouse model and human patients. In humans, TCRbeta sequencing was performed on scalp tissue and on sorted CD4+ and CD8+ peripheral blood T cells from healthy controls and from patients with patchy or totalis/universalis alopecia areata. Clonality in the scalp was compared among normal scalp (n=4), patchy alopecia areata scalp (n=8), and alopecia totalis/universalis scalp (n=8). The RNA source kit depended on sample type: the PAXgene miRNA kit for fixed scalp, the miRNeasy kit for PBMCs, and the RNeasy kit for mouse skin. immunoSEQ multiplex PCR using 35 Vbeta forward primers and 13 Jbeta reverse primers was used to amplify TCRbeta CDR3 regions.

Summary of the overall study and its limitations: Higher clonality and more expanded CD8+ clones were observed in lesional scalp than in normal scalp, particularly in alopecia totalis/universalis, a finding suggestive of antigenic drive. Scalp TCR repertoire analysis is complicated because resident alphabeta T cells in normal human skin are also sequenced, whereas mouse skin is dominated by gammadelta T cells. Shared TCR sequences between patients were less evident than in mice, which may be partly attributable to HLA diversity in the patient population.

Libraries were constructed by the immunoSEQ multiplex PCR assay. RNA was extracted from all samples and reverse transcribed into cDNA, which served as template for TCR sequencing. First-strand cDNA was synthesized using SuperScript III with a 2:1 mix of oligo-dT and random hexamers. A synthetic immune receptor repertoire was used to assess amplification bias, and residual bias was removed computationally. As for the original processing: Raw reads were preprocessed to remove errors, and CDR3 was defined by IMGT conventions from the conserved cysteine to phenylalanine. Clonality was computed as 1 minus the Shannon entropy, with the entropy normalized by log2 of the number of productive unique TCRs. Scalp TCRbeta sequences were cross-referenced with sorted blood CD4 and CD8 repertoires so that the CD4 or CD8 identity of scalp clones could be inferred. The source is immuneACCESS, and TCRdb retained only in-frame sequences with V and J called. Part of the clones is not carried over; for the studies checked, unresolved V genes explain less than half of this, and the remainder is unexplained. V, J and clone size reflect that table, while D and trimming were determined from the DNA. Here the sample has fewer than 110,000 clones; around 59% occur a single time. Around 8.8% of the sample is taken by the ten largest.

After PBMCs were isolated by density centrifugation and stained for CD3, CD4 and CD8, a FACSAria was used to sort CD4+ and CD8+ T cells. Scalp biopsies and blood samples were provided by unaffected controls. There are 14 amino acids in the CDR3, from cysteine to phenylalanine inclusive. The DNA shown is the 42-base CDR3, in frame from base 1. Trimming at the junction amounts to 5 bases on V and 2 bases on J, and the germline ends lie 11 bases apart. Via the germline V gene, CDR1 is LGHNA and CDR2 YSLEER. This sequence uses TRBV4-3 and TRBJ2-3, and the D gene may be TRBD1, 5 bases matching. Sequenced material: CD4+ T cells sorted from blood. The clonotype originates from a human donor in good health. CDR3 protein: CASSSRQFTDTQYF. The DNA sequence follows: TGCGCCAGCAGCAGCAGACAGTTCACAGATACGCAGTATTTT.